This T cell receptor beta chain emerged from a study of blood T cell repertoires in COVID-19. Study-level background: Researchers got acute and convalescent COVID-19 samples from the United States, Italy and Spain.

The table came from immunoSEQ multiplex PCR; TCRdb's copy has only in-frame clones and leaves some out. This sample has about 70,000 clones, with about 86% found just once. CDR1 and CDR2 from the germline V gene are LGHDT and YNNKEL (reference sequence). Trimming took off 5 bases at V and 4 bases at J, with 14 bases between the two ends. This CDR3 has 14 amino acids. The receptor was derived from a woman aged 60 to 75 with acute or convalescent COVID-19. The sequenced sample was peripheral blood. The chain is built from TRBV3-1 (or the pseudogene TRBV3-2) and TRBJ1-1; D might be TRBD1 (5 bases). CDR3 residues: CASSKTGSSTEAFF. The CDR3 bases are TGTGCCAGCAGCAAAACAGGTTCATCCACTGAAGCTTTCTTT.